What follows are 3 T cell receptor beta chains derived from one specimen sequenced in a study of cytomegalovirus exposure and HLA in healthy donors (dated by TCRdb to about 2017). The method was the immunoSEQ multiplex PCR assay. TCRdb obtained this table from immuneACCESS and retained in-frame rearrangements with V and J assigned. These tables miss some clones; where compared with another copy, unresolved V genes account for less than half of the shortfall, and the remainder is unexplained. The sample profile shows 120,000 or so clones; around 85% of them were found once. The ten largest clones represent 4.4% of the sample. The sample comprised PBMCs. These receptors were collected from a man aged 18 to 30 in good health and CMV-seropositive.

The chain links TRBV6-1 to TRBJ1-6; 7 bases fit TRBD1. Germline V gene data show CDR1 as MNHNS and CDR2 as SASEGT. V shed 6 bases, J shed 6 bases, and the junction held 5 bases outside the gene matches. This CDR3 spans 14 amino acids. The CDR3 sequence is CASRTGAGNSPLHF. CDR3 bases: TGTGCCAGCAGAACAGGGGCAGGTAATTCACCCCTCCACTTT.

V is TRBV4-3 and J is TRBJ2-7; D unclear. V lost 4 bases to trimming and J lost 6 bases, with 16 bases between them. Germline V gives CDR1 LGHNA, CDR2 YSLEER. This CDR3 region has 14 residues. This CDR3 is CASSPADLRFEQYF. The CDR3 coding sequence is TGCGCCAGCAGCCCCGCGGATTTGAGATTCGAGCAGTACTTC.

This sequence joins TRBV15 and TRBJ2-1; a possible D gene is TRBD2 (5 bases). The CDR3 consists of 14 residues. The germline gives CDR1 LNHNV, CDR2 YYDKDF (reference sequence). The V and J ends lost 0 bases and 4 bases respectively, with 7 bases between them. In DNA form, the CDR3 reads TGTGCCACCAGCAGAGATACTAGTTACAATGAGCAGTTCTTC. The encoded protein is CATSRDTSYNEQFF.